This TCR beta chain comes out of a study of regulatory T cells in long-lasting Graves disease (dated by TCRdb to about 2021). Study-level background: Persistent Graves' disease was defined as persistently positive TSH receptor autoantibodies together with antithyroid drug treatment for over 5 years. In the clinical cohort, patients with persistent Graves' disease had used antithyroid drugs for an average of about 10.3 years. The study took place in China and was registered as a clinical trial. A total of around 35 samples underwent TCR sequencing: around 13 from persistent and approximately 20 from newly diagnosed Graves' disease patients. Persistent Graves' disease patients were compared with newly diagnosed Graves' disease patients by peripheral blood TCR sequencing and RNA sequencing. Findings and caveats that apply to the study as a whole: Sequencing and analysis were restricted to the TCR beta chain. Preferential use of TRBV28, TRBJ1-2 and TRBJ2-5 was observed in persistent disease, whereas TRBV20-1 and TRBJ2-1 were favored in newly diagnosed disease. Peripheral blood alone was examined, since thyroid tissue, which constituted the primary lesion, could not be accessed. Persistent patients shared more public clonotypes among themselves (around 2,800) than newly diagnosed patients did (more than 950). Compared with newly diagnosed patients, patients with persistent Graves' disease had lower TCR Shannon entropy and fewer highly expanded clones, which suggests clonal expansion. The authors acknowledged the small sample size as a limitation that may reduce accuracy.

The library was obtained by multiplex PCR. The sequencing machine was an Illumina HiSeq 4000. TCR beta libraries were built with iRepertoire HTBI primers and Arm-PCR amplification of CDR3 regions. Gel purification was performed on PCR products prior to sequencing. In the source study's methods: A total of roughly 58 TRBV and some 15 TRBJ segments were identified across samples and were used for gene usage analysis of CDR3 amino acid clonotypes. COPE and FqMerger were used to merge filtered high-quality paired reads into contigs. Contigs were aligned with BLAST to IMGT TRBV, TRBD and TRBJ reference genes, and CDR3 was defined per IMGT. Highly expanded clones were defined as clonotypes with a frequency above 0.1%. Shannon entropy served as the measure of repertoire diversity, while the Gini coefficient captured V-J evenness. A clonotype found in more than one individual was treated as public. In TCRdb, the public reads were trimmed at Q25 with fastp and aligned with MiXCR, with productive beta chains retained. Each entry merges the rows of one CDR3 protein and shows their most common DNA and genes. V and J calls and clone size were set by TCRdb, not the authors. The sample table shows about 660,000 distinct CDR3 sequences, and around 30% are seen once. The top ten clones comprise roughly 46% of the sample.

The germline V gene (reference sequence) sets CDR1 to DFQATT and CDR2 to SNEGSKA. Germline trimming: 4 bases from V, 5 bases from J; junction bases outside gene matches: 10. The CDR3 runs 16 residues from the cysteine to the phenylalanine. Only CDR3 DNA remains: 48 bases, in frame from the first base. This clonotype came up a few times. The antigen this receptor binds is unknown. No base quality information exists; no much larger clone differs at one position. What the time point label conveys for this sample: persistent/refractory GD, antithyroid drugs over 5 years with positive TRAb. For both TCR sequencing and RNA sequencing, RNA was extracted from PBMCs using TRIzol. The diagnosis of Graves' disease was made according to American Thyroid Association guidelines. Patients for the study were recruited at an endocrinology department in Xi'an, China. From each patient, 7.5 to 9.5 milliliters of peripheral blood was collected into an EDTA anticoagulant tube. Ficoll Paque Plus density gradient separation was used to isolate PBMCs, and no further T cell sorting was performed. An Agilent 2100 Bioanalyzer and agarose gel were used to assess RNA quality, and a NanoDrop 2000 was used to measure RNA concentration.

Here the chain combines TRBV20-1 and TRBJ2-5, and 13 bases in between align with TRBD2. The TCR sequence derives from a female donor with Graves disease. This specimen consisted of peripheral blood mononuclear cells (PBMCs), obtained when the disease was refractory, from a patient treated with antithyroid drugs. The DNA reads as follows: TGCAGTGCTATAACTAGCGGGAGGGCCGATCAGGAGACCCAGTACTTC. Translated, this gives CSAITSGRADQETQYF.